The entry below describes one T cell receptor beta chain. This entry is derived from a study of blood T cell repertoires in COVID-19. The overall study: T cells, B-cell-depleted T cells, or PBMCs supplied cDNA or gDNA.

The germline gives CDR1 SGHVS, CDR2 FNYEAQ. V was pared by 2 bases and J by 4 bases, with 5 bases between. This CDR3 region has 12 residues. TCRdb's table, derived via immunoSEQ multiplex PCR, lists solely in-frame clones and lacks some. This sample has 95,000 to 150,000 clones, with 86% found just once. Sequencing was carried out using peripheral blood. This receptor was taken from a middle-aged man with acute or convalescent COVID-19. This rearrangement joins TRBV7-6 to TRBJ1-1; no reliable D call. CDR3 nucleotide sequence: TGTGCCAGCAGCTTACGGGGCACTGAAGCTTTCTTT. As protein: CASSLRGTEAFF.